The 13 T cell receptor beta chains listed next were all sequenced from one sample in a study of shared clonotypes between healthy human individuals. Profiling relied on immunoSEQ multiplex PCR, and the TCRdb table lists in-frame clones only, not all of them. The profile covers a few million clones, with approximately 90% appearing a single time and 0.13% to 0.15% taken by the ten largest. The sample comprised naive CD4+ T cells sorted from blood. As for subset: CD45RA+ positively selected. Receptors originate from a man younger than 35 in good health.

The chain uses TRBV30 and TRBJ2-7; D is unclear. Germline V gives CDR1 GTSNPN, CDR2 SVGIG (reference sequence). Deletions cut 3 bases from V and 2 bases from J, with 11 bases between. The CDR3 runs to 13 residues. The CDR3 bases are TGTGCCTGGAGCTATCTAGAGGCCTACGAGCAGTACTTC. This codes for CAWSYLEAYEQYF.

V gene TRBV2 combines with J gene TRBJ2-3; no clear D. This CDR3 is built from 13 residues. Germline V gene lookup returns CDR1 SNHLY and CDR2 FYNNEI. V lost 8 bases and J lost 0, with 9 bases in between. The CDR3 sequence is CASEVPSTDTQYF. The CDR3, as DNA: TGTGCCAGCGAGGTACCTAGCACAGATACGCAGTATTTT.

This clone showed up just once. An end of the junction does not agree with germline; a read error may underlie this. V is TRBV6-1 and J is TRBJ1-1; no reliable D call. This CDR3 contains 12 residues. CDR1 MNHNS and CDR2 SASEGT come from the germline V gene. The CDR3 is CASSRINSEAFF. In nucleotides, the CDR3 is TGTGCCAGCAGCCGAATCAACAGTGAAGCTTTCTTT.

The chain uses TRBV6-6 and TRBJ1-4; no clear D gene. CDR1 and CDR2 (germline): MNHNY, SVGAGI (reference sequence). This CDR3 is 14 amino acids long. V gave up 8 bases and J gave up 4 bases, with 14 bases separating them. The CDR3 loop is CASALPLSNEKLFF. CDR3 bases: TGTGCCAGCGCGCTGCCCCTAAGTAATGAAAAACTGTTTTTT.

This clone was found once. The V and J genes are TRBV11-3 and TRBJ2-3; D is uncertain. CDR1 and CDR2 (germline): SGHNT, YENEEA. The CDR3 is 14 amino acids. V lost 5 bases, J lost 0 bases, and 9 bases lay in between. CDR3 DNA sequence: TGTGCCAGCAGCCTTGGACCAAGCACAGATACGCAGTATTTT. Translating it yields CASSLGPSTDTQYF.

The rearrangement joins TRBV2 to TRBJ2-1; D is ambiguous. CDR1 SNHLY and CDR2 FYNNEI come from the germline V gene. This CDR3 region has 14 residues. V gave up 4 bases and J gave up 5 bases, with 12 bases separating them. The CDR3 DNA reads as TGTGCCAGCAGTGTTGAGGCAGCTAACAATGAGCAGTTCTTC. Protein: CASSVEAANNEQFF.

The chain has TRBV6-1 and TRBJ2-3; 7 bases line up with TRBD1. J was trimmed by 4 bases and V by 2 bases; bases with no gene match: 12. The CDR3 is 17 residues long. From germline, CDR1 is MNHNS and CDR2 SASEGT. The CDR3 protein is CASSEMVGTARADTQYF. As DNA, the CDR3 is TGTGCCAGCAGTGAAATGGTCGGGACAGCCCGAGCAGATACGCAGTATTTT.

This clone was seen once. This chain connects TRBV10-3 to TRBJ2-1, with TRBD2 matching 9 bases. This CDR3 spans 15 amino acids. V gave up 3 bases and J gave up 7 bases; unmatched junction bases: 7. Germline values: CDR1 ENHRY, CDR2 SYGVKD. This CDR3 is CAISDFGGGANEQFF. The DNA for the CDR3 is TGTGCCATCAGTGACTTCGGCGGGGGGGCTAATGAGCAGTTCTTC.

This chain uses TRBV7-8 with TRBJ1-1; D call uncertain. The CDR3 covers 13 residues. CDR1 and CDR2 (germline): SGHVS, FQNEAQ. Trimming shortened V by 2 bases and J by 9 bases, and 13 bases separated the two germline ends. CDR3 sequence reads: CASSLNTAAKAFF. DNA for the CDR3: TGTGCCAGCAGCTTAAATACAGCCGCAAAAGCTTTCTTT.

The chain couples TRBV18 to TRBJ1-4; 10 nucleotides match TRBD1. The CDR3 has 16 amino acids. V gave up 4 bases and J gave up 8 bases; unmatched junction bases: 10. CDR1 is KGHSH and CDR2 is LQKENI in the germline V gene. The CDR3 bases are TGTGCCAGCTCACTACTACATGGGACAGGGGTCGAAAAACTGTTTTTT. This gives the protein CASSLLHGTGVEKLFF.

The chain links TRBV15 to TRBJ2-3, with 9 nucleotides matching TRBD2. Germline V CDR1 and CDR2: LNHNV, YYDKDF (reference sequence). The CDR3 covers 15 residues. V trimming: 9 bases; J trimming: 2 bases; junction bases outside the gene matches: 9. DNA of the CDR3: TGTGCCACTAATAGCGGGAGAACTTACACAGATACGCAGTATTTT. The encoded protein is CATNSGRTYTDTQYF.

The chain joins TRBV28 to TRBJ1-6; D unresolved. CDR3 length equals 13 residues. Germline CDR1 reads MDHEN; CDR2 reads SYDVKM. With 2 bases removed from V and 3 bases from J, the gap between germline ends came to 2 bases. The CDR3 here is CASSLNYNSPLHF. DNA for the CDR3: TGTGCCAGCAGTTTAAACTATAATTCACCCCTCCACTTT.

This clone appeared a single time. The chain uses TRBV6-1 and TRBJ2-1, with D perhaps matching TRBD1 (5 bases). CDR1 and CDR2 (germline): MNHNS, SASEGT. Trimming took 4 bases from V and 6 from J, leaving 19 bases between them. The CDR3 totals 16 residues. In nucleotides, the CDR3 is TGTGCCAGCAGTGGAGCAGGGTTTAGGATAGCCAATGAGCAGTTCTTC. As protein: CASSGAGFRIANEQFF.